This TCR beta chain emerged from a study of blood T cell repertoires in COVID-19. Turning to the study itself: From the United States, Italy and Spain came samples of acute and convalescent COVID-19. Sources were T cells, B-cell-depleted T cells, or PBMCs; the material itself was cDNA or gDNA.

CDR3 length: 15 amino acids. Per the germline V gene, CDR1 is LNHNV and CDR2 is YYDKDF (reference sequence). The V end was cut by 1 base, the J end by 3 bases, with 12 bases between. Repertoires were generated with immunoSEQ multiplex PCR, while TCRdb's copy carries only in-frame clones and drops some. The sample shows approximately 77,000 clones, 70% to 90% of them seen only once. Sequenced material: peripheral blood. The clonotype was recovered from a man aged 30 to 45 with acute or convalescent COVID-19. The gene calls are TRBV15 and TRBJ2-5, with D perhaps TRBD1 (5 bases). The CDR3 DNA is TGTGCCACCAGCAGAGTTGGGGCGAAAAAAGAGACCCAGTACTTC. Its protein is CATSRVGAKKETQYF.